The clone carrying this TCR beta chain was found a few times. TRB was amplified from around 250-460 ng of blood genomic DNA. These data originate in a study of T and B cells in COVID-19 patients. The overall study: The recovered patients had mostly mild to moderate COVID-19 with outpatient management.

Multiplex PCR with BIOMED2 TRB-A/B primer pools amplified TRB rearrangements. Each CDR3 protein gets one entry after TCRdb re-called the multiplex PCR reads with MiXCR. The sample contains under 20,000 distinct CDR3 sequences, about a quarter of which appear only once. The V gene end was trimmed by 4 bases and the J gene end by 3 bases; junction bases not matched to a gene: 5. Germline CDR1 and CDR2: MNHNS and SASEGT. The CDR3 covers 17 residues. The sample consisted of blood. The V and J genes are TRBV6-1 and TRBJ2-3; 15 bases line up with TRBD2. The TCR comes from a human donor who had recovered from COVID-19. The chain's CDR3 is CASSAGTSGGTTDTQYF. The CDR3 bases are TGTGCCAGCAGTGCCGGGACTAGCGGGGGGACGACAGATACGCAGTATTTT.